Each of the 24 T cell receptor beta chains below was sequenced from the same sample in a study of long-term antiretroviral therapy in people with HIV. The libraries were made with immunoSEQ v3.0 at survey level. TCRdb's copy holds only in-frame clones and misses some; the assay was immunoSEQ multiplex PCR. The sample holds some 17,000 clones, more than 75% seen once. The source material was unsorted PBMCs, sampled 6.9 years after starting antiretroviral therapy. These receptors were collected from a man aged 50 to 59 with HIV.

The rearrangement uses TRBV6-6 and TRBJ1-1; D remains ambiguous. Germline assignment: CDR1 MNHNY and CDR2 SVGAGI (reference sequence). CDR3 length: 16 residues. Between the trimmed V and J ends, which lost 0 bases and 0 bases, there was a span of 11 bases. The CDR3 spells CASSYSRGPLNTEAFF. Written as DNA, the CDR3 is TGTGCCAGCAGTTACTCGAGAGGGCCGTTGAACACTGAAGCTTTCTTT.

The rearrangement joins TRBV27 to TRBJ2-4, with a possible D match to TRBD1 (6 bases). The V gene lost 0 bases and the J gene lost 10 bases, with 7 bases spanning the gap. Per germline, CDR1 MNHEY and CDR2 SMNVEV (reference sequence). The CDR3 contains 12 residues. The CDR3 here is CASSLSRGIQYF. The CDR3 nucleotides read TGTGCCAGCAGTTTATCGAGGGGGATTCAGTACTTC.

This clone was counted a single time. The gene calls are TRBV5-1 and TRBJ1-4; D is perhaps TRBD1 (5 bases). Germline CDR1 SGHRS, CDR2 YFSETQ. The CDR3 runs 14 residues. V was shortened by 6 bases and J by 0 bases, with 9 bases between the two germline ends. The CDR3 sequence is CASTAGSTNEKLFF. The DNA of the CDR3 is TGCGCCAGCACCGCAGGGTCAACTAATGAAAAACTGTTTTTT.

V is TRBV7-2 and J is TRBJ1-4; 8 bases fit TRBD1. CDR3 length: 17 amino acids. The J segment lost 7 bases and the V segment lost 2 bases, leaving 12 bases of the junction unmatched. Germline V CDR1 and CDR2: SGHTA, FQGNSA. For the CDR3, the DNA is TGTGCCAGCAGCTTAAACCAGGGGGCGCTCGCTCGTGAAAAACTGTTTTTT. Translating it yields CASSLNQGALAREKLFF.

CDR3 sequence reads: CASSLGPSKDEQFF. CDR3 bases: TGTGCCAGCAGCTTAGGGCCCTCCAAAGATGAGCAGTTCTTC. The chain links TRBV5-4 to TRBJ2-1; D ambiguous. The CDR3 consists of 14 residues. Trimming took off 2 bases at V and 8 bases at J, with 14 bases between the two ends. Germline CDR1 reads SGHNT; CDR2 reads YYREEE (reference sequence).

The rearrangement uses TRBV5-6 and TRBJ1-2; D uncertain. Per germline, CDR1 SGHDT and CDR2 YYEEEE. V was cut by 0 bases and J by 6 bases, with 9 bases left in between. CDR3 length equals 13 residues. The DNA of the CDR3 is TGTGCCAGCAGCTTGGGGAGGCAGCATGGCTACACCTTC. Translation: CASSLGRQHGYTF.

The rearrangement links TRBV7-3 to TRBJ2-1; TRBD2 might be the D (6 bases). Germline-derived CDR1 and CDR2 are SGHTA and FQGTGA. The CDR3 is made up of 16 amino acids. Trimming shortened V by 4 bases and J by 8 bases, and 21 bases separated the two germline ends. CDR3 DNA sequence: TGTGCCAGCAGCTCAAAGACCCGGGGCGGGGTGGATGAGCAGTTCTTC. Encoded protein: CASSSKTRGGVDEQFF.

Here the CDR3 reads CASSVAPTYEQYF. CDR3 nucleotides: TGTGCCAGCAGTGTAGCCCCAACCTACGAGCAGTACTTC. The chain has TRBV2 and TRBJ2-7; D unresolved. The V end was cut by 4 bases, the J end by 2 bases, with 9 bases between. This CDR3 is 13 amino acids long. Germline V gene data show CDR1 as SNHLY and CDR2 as FYNNEI.

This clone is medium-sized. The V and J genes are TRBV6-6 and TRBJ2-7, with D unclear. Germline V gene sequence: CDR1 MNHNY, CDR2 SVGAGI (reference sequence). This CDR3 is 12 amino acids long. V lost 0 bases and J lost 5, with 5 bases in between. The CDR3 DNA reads TGTGCCAGCAGTTACTCTGAAAACGAGCAGTACTTC. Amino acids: CASSYSENEQYF.

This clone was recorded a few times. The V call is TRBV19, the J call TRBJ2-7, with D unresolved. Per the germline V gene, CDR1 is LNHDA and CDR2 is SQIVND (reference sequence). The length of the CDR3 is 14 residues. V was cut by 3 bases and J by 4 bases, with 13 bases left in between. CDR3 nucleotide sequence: TGTGCCAGTAGTATCGGGCTTTCCGTGTACGAGCAGTACTTC. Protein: CASSIGLSVYEQYF.

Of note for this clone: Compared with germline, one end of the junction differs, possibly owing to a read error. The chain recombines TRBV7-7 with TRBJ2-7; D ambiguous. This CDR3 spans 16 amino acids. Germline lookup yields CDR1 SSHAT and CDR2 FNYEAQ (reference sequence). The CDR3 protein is CASSLGSYPGLDEQYF. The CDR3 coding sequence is TGTGCTAGCAGCCTGGGTAGCTATCCCGGTTTAGACGAGCAGTACTTC.

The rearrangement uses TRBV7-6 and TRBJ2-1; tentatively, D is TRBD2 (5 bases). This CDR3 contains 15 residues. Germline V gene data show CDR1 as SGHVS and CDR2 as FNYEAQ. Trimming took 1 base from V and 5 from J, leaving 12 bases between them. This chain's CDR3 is CASSLEALAHNEQFF. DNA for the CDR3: TGTGCCAGCAGCTTAGAGGCGCTAGCCCACAATGAGCAGTTCTTC.

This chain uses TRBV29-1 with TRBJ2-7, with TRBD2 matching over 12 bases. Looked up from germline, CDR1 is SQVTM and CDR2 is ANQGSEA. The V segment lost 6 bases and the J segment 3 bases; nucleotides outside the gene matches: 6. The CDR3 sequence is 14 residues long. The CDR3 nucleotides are TGCAGCGTCGAGACTAGCGGGAGTGACTACGAGCAGTACTTC. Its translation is CSVETSGSDYEQYF.

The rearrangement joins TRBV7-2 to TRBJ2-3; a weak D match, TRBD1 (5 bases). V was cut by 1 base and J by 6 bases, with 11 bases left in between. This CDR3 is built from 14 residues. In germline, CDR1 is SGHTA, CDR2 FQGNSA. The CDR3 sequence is CASSLEGRVDTQYF. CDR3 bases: TGTGCCAGCAGCTTAGAGGGCAGGGTGGATACGCAGTATTTT. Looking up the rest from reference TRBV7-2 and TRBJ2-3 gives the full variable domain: GAGVSQSPSNKVTEKGKDVELRCDPISGHTALYWYRQSLGQGLEFLIYFQGNSAPDKSGLPSDRFSAERTGGSVSTLTIQRTQQEDSAVYLCASSLEGRVDTQYFGPGTRLTVL.

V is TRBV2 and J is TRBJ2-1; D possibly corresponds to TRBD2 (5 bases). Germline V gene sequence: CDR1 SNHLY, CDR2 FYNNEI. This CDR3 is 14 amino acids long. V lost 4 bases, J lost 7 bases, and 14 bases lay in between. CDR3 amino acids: CASSGRGGRNEQFF. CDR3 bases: TGTGCCAGCAGTGGCCGAGGAGGAAGGAATGAGCAGTTCTTC.

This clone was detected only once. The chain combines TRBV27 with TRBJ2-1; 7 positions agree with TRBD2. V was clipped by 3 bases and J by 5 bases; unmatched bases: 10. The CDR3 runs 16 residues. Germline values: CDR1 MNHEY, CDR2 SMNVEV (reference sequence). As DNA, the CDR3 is TGTGCCAGCAGTTTCCGTAAGCGGGATCTTAACAATGAGCAGTTCTTC. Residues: CASSFRKRDLNNEQFF.

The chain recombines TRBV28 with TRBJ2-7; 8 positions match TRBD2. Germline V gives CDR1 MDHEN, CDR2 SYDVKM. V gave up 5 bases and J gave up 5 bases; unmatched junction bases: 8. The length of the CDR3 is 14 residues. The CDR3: CASSLGGGEDEQYF. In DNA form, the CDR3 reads TGTGCCAGCAGTCTCGGGGGGGGCGAGGACGAGCAGTACTTC.

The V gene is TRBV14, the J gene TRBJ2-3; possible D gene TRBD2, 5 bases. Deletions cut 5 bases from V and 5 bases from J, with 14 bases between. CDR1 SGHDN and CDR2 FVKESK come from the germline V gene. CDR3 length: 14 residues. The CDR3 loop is CASSWMGVGDTQYF. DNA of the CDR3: TGTGCCAGCAGCTGGATGGGAGTAGGAGATACGCAGTATTTT.

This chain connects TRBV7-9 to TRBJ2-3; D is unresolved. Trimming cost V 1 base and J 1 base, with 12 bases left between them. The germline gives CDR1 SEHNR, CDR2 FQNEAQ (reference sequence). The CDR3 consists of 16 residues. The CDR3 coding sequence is TGTGCCAGCAGCTTAGGGGCCTACCGTCGCACAGATACGCAGTATTTT. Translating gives CASSLGAYRRTDTQYF.

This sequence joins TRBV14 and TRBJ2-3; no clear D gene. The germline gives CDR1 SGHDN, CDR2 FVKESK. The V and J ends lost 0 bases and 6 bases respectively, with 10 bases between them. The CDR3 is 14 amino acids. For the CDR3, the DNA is TGTGCCAGCAGCCAAGATCGAATGGTGGATACGCAGTATTTT. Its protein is CASSQDRMVDTQYF.

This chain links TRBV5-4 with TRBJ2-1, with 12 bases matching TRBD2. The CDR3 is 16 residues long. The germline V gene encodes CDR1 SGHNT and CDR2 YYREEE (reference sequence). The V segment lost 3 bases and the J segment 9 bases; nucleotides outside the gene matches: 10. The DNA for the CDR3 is TGTGCCAGCAGCTCCGAGGGGGGACTAGCGGGCAGTGAGCAGTTCTTC. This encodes CASSSEGGLAGSEQFF.

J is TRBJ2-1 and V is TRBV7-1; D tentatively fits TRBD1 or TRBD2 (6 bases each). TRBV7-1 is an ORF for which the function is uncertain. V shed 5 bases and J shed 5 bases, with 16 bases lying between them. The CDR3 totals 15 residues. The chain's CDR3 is CASSRGPGVNNEQFF. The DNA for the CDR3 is TGTGCCAGCAGCCGGGGGCCGGGAGTCAACAATGAGCAGTTCTTC.

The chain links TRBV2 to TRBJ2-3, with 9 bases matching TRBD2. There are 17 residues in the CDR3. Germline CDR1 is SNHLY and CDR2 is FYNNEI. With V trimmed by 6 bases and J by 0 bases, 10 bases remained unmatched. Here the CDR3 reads CASRGRTSAMSTDTQYF. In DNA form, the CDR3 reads TGTGCCAGCAGGGGGAGGACTAGCGCTATGAGCACAGATACGCAGTATTTT.

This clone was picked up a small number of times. For the CDR3, the DNA is TGCAGCGTTGAAGATGGGCAAAATCAGCCCCAGCATTTT. As protein: CSVEDGQNQPQHF. This chain connects TRBV29-1 to TRBJ1-5; D is unresolved. V lost 0 bases, J lost 4 bases, and 7 bases lay in between. Germline-derived CDR1 and CDR2 are SQVTM and ANQGSEA. CDR3 size: 13 residues.